Listed below are T cell receptor beta chains from one sample, sequenced in a study of T-cell memory formation after mild COVID-19. Each CDR3 protein is one row after TCRdb ran MiXCR on the 5' RACE reads. Of approximately 210,000 distinct CDR3 sequences in the sample, more than 25% were seen once. The material sequenced was PBMCs or a T cell subset sorted from them (not recorded which). All receptors come from an adult woman who had mild COVID-19 (a few samples of this study predate the infection). Cell type and time point are not known. CDR3s include the opening cysteine and the closing phenylalanine or tryptophan. D genes are given only for firm matches. Only some rows state a clone size, as once, few, many or a class for expanded clones.

TRBD2	TRBJ2-7	few	TRBV19	TGTGCCAGTAGTACGGGACTAGCGGGAGGCGAGCAGTACTTC	CASSTGLAGGEQYF
NA	TRBJ2-3	many	TRBV6-1	TGTGCCAGCAGATATGATACGCAGTATTTT	CASRYDTQYF
TRBD2	TRBJ2-3	many	TRBV20-1	TGCAGTGCTAGAGACCGTAGCGGGAGAGAGTATTTT	CSARDRSGREYF
NA	TRBJ1-4	few	TRBV5-1	TGCGCCAGCAGCACCACGGGTCTGCGACAGGTTGAAAAACTGTTTTTT	CASSTTGLRQVEKLFF
NA	TRBJ2-1	many	TRBV11-2	TGTGCCAGCAGCTTAGATGGGTACAATGAGCAGTTCTTC	CASSLDGYNEQFF
NA	TRBJ1-2	few	TRBV9	TGTGCCAGCAGCGTAGGTGAGGAGGTGAGGTTGCGGGGCTACACCTTC	CASSVGEEVRLRGYTF
TRBD1	TRBJ2-5	NA	TRBV5-1	TGCGCCAGCAGCCACGGTGACAGGGGGCAAGAGACCCAGTACTTC	CASSHGDRGQETQYF
TRBD1	TRBJ2-1	few	TRBV27	TGTGCCAGCAGGAGGGGGCGCAAGTCCTACAATGAGCAGTTCTTC	CASRRGRKSYNEQFF
NA	TRBJ1-2	NA	TRBV29-1	TGCAGCGTTGAAGATCCAGGGTCCTATGGCTACACCTTC	CSVEDPGSYGYTF
NA	TRBJ1-1	NA	TRBV27	TGTGCCAGCAGTTTACTGGGGGCGGGCACTGAAGCTTTCTTT	CASSLLGAGTEAFF